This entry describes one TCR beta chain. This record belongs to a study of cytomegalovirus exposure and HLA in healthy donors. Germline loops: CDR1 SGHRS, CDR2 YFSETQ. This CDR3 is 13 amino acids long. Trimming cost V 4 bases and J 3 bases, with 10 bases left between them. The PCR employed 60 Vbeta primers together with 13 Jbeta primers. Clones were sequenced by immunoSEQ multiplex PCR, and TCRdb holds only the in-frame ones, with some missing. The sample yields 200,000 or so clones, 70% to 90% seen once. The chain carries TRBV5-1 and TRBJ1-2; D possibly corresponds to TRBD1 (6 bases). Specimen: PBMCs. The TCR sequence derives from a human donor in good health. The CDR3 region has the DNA TGCGCCAGCAGCAAGGGACACGACTATGGCTACACCTTC. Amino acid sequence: CASSKGHDYGYTF. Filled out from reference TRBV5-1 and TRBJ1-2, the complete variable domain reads KAGVTQTPRYLIKTRGQQVTLSCSPISGHRSVSWYQQTPGQGLQFLFEYFSETQRNKGNFPGRFSGRQFSNSRSEMNVSTLELGDSALYLCASSKGHDYGYTFGSGTRLTVV.